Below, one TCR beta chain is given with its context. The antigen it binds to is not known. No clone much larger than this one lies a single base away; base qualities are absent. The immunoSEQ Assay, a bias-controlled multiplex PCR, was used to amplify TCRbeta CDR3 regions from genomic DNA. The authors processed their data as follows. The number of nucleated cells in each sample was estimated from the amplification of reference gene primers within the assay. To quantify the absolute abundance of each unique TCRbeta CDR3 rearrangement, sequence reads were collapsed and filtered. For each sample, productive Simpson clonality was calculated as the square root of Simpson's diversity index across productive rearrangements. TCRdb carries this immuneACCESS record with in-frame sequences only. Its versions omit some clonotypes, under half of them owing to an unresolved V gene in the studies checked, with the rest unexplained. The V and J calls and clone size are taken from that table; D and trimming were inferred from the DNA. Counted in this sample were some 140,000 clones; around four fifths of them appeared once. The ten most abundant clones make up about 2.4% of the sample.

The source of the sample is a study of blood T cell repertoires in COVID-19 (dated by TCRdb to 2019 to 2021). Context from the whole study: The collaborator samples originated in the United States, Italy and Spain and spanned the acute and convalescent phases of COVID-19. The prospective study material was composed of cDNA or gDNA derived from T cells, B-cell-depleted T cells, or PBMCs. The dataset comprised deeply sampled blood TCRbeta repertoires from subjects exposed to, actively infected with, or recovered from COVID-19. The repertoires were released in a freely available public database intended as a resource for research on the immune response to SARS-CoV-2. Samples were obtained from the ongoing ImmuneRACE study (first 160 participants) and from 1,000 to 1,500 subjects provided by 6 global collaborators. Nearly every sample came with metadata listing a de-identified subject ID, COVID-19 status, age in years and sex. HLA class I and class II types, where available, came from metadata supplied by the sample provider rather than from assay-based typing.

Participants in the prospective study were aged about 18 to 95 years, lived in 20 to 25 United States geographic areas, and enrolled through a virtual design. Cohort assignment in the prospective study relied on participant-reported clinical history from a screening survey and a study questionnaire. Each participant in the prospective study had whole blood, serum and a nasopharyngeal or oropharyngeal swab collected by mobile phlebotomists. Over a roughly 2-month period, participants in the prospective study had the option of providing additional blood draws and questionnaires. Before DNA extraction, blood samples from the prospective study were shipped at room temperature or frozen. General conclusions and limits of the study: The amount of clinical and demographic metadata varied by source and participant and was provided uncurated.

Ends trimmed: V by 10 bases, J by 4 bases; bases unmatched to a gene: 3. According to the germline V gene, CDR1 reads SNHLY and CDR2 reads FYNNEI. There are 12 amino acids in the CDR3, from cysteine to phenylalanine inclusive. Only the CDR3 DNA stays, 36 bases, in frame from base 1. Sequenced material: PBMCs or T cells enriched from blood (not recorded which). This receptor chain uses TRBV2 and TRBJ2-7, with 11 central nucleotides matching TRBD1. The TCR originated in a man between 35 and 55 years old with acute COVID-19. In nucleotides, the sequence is TGTGCCACCGGGACAGGGGGATACGAGCAGTACTTC. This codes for CATGTGGYEQYF.